The entry that follows covers one TCR beta chain sequence. The antigen is unknown. The entry originates in a study of somatic mutations in cytotoxic T cells in rheumatoid arthritis. Study details: Patient blood (approximately 30 ml EDTA) was collected right after diagnosis, preceding any treatment.

Sequencing was performed with immunoSEQ multiplex PCR; in TCRdb, only in-frame clones are kept and a portion is missing. The data show about 16,000 clones, approximately 75% seen once. Notes on the study in general: Compared with age-matched healthy controls, rheumatoid arthritis patients did not differ significantly in CD8+ T-cell clonality. Age-dependent increases in CD8+ clonality occurred in rheumatoid arthritis patients but not in healthy controls.

CD4+ and CD8+ cells were isolated by positive magnetic bead selection, with purity checked by flow cytometry. V dropped 6 bases and J dropped 7 bases, with 12 bases sitting between them. The germline CDR1 and CDR2 sequences are SEHNR and FQNEAQ (reference sequence). This CDR3 region has 12 residues. This chain connects TRBV7-9 to TRBJ1-2; perhaps TRBD1 as D (5 bases). Sequenced input: CD8+ T cells sorted from blood. This receptor was identified in an adult with rheumatoid arthritis. The CDR3 region is CASRFMGPGYTF. CDR3 in DNA: TGTGCCAGCAGGTTCATGGGGCCTGGCTACACCTTC.